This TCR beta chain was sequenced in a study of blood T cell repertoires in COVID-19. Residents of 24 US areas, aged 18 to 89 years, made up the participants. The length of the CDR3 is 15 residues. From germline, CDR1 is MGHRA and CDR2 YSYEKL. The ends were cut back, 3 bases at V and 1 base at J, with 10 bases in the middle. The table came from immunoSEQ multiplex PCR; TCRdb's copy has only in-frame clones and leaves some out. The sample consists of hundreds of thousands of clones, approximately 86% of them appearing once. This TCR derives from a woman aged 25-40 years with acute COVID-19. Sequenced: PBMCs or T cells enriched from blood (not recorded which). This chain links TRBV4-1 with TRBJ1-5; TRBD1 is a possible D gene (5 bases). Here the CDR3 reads CASSHTEGSNQPQHF. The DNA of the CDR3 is TGCGCCAGCAGCCACACGGAGGGGAGCAATCAGCCCCAGCATTTT.